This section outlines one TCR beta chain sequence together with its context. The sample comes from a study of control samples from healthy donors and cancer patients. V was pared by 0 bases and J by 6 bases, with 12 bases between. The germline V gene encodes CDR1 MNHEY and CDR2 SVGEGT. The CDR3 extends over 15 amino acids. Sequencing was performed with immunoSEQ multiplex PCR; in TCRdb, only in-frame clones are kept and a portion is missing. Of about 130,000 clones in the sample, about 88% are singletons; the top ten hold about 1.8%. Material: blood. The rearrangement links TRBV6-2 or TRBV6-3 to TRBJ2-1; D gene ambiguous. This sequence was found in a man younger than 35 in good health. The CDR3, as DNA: TGTGCCAGCAGTTACTCGACGGTCTCCGGCAATGAGCAGTTCTTC. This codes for CASSYSTVSGNEQFF.